This is a list of T cell receptor beta chains from one sample in a study of cytomegalovirus exposure and HLA in healthy donors. Measured with immunoSEQ multiplex PCR; TCRdb has only the in-frame clones, and not every one. Here the sample table reports tens of thousands of clones. The sample taken for sequencing was PBMCs. The receptors were sampled from a woman in her forties in good health and CMV-seropositive. The CDR3 runs from the conserved cysteine through the conserved F or W. D genes are given only for firm matches.

j_call v_call d_call cdr3_aa cdr3_nt
TRBJ2-7 TRBV18 . CASSPPGSPSEQYF TGTGCCAGCTCACCACCCGGGAGTCCCAGCGAGCAGTACTTC
TRBJ2-5 TRBV14 TRBD1 CASSKGTGWQETQYF TGTGCCAGCAGCAAAGGGACAGGATGGCAAGAGACCCAGTACTTC
TRBJ1-2 TRBV29-1 . CSVDVHQGGYTF TGCAGCGTTGATGTCCACCAGGGAGGCTACACCTTC
TRBJ2-4 TRBV5-6 TRBD2 CASSPLMRTSRRMNIQYF TGTGCCAGCAGCCCCCTAATGAGGACTAGCAGGAGAATGAACATTCAGTACTTC
TRBJ1-1 TRBV6-1 TRBD1 CASSFGQGFSEAFF TGTGCCAGCAGTTTTGGACAGGGGTTCTCTGAAGCTTTCTTT
TRBJ2-7 TRBV27 . CASSQGGYYEQYF TGTGCCAGCAGTCAAGGGGGTTACTACGAGCAGTACTTC
TRBJ2-7 TRBV7-9 . CASSLGGTGNEQYF TGTGCCAGCAGCTTAGGAGGAACAGGGAACGAGCAGTACTTC
TRBJ2-1 TRBV9 TRBD2 CASSPRGAGGGNEQFF TGTGCCAGCAGCCCTCGGGGTGCGGGAGGAGGCAATGAGCAGTTCTTC
TRBJ2-7 TRBV25-1 TRBD2 CASTGGSHNEQYF TGTGCCAGCACGGGCGGGAGTCACAACGAGCAGTACTTC
TRBJ1-3 TRBV30 . CAWMSGSGNTIYF TGTGCCTGGATGTCGGGCTCTGGAAACACCATATATTTT
TRBJ1-3 TRBV6-1 . CASRASGNTIYF TGTGCCAGCAGGGCTTCTGGAAACACCATATATTTT
TRBJ2-7 TRBV18 . CASSPRDTYEQYF TGTGCCAGCTCACCCCGAGATACCTACGAGCAGTACTTC
TRBJ2-3 TRBV7-6 TRBD2 CASKAGVLTDTQYF TGTGCCAGCAAAGCGGGAGTATTAACAGATACGCAGTATTTT
TRBJ2-7 TRBV18 . CASSPGRAVGQYF TGTGCCAGCTCACCAGGCAGGGCTGTGGGGCAGTACTTC
TRBJ1-5 TRBV28 . CASRIRDYSNQPQHF TGTGCCAGCCGAATACGGGACTATAGCAATCAGCCCCAGCATTTT
TRBJ2-7 TRBV5-4 TRBD1 CASSPGTVYEQYF TGTGCCAGCAGCCCAGGGACAGTCTACGAGCAGTACTTC
TRBJ2-3 TRBV6-5 . CASRRGRGTDTQYF TGTGCCAGCCGGAGGGGCAGGGGGACAGATACGCAGTATTTT
TRBJ2-7 TRBV7-9 . CASSSRGGRSEQYF TGTGCCAGCAGCTCCCGTGGAGGGAGGTCCGAGCAGTACTTC
TRBJ1-4 TRBV5-4 TRBD1 CASSLRQGASTNEKLFF TGTGCCAGCAGCTTACGACAGGGGGCTTCAACTAATGAAAAACTGTTTTTT
TRBJ1-1 TRBV5-6 . CASSFVGGEQAFF TGTGCCAGCAGCTTCGTAGGGGGGGAGCAAGCTTTCTTT
TRBJ2-7 TRBV7-9 . CASSNLAGQDPYEQYF TGTGCCAGCAGCAACCTAGCGGGACAGGACCCTTACGAGCAGTACTTC
TRBJ1-2 TRBV5-1 . CASSPAPTGSNYGYTF TGCGCCAGCAGCCCCGCCCCGACAGGTAGTAACTATGGCTACACCTTC
TRBJ1-4 TRBV6-5 . CASSSESRGKLFF TGTGCCAGCAGCTCCGAATCTAGGGGAAAACTGTTTTTT
TRBJ2-3 TRBV28 . CASSSMGRADTQYF TGTGCCAGCAGTTCCATGGGGCGCGCAGATACGCAGTATTTT
TRBJ2-1 TRBV4-1 TRBD2 CASSQEIQRDYNEQFF TGCGCCAGCAGCCAAGAGATCCAGCGGGACTACAATGAGCAGTTCTTC
TRBJ2-2 TRBV7-7 . CASSLVSGNTGELFF TGTGCTAGCAGCTTAGTCAGCGGTAACACCGGGGAGCTGTTTTTT
TRBJ1-1 TRBV2 . CASSAGGNTEAFF TGTGCCAGCAGTGCGGGGGGGAACACTGAAGCTTTCTTT
TRBJ1-2 TRBV30 TRBD1 CAWSGTGYGYTF TGTGCCTGGAGTGGGACAGGCTATGGCTACACCTTC
TRBJ2-5 TRBV9 TRBD2 CASSVAPSGRGQETQYF TGTGCCAGCAGCGTAGCTCCCAGCGGGAGGGGTCAAGAGACCCAGTACTTC
TRBJ1-4 TRBV9 . CASSVSGATNEKLFF TGTGCCAGCAGCGTTTCCGGGGCAACTAATGAAAAACTGTTTTTT
TRBJ1-1 TRBV6-6 TRBD1 CASSYLDRDTEAFF TGTGCCAGCAGTTATCTCGACAGGGACACTGAAGCTTTCTTT
TRBJ2-7 TRBV7-9 TRBD2 CASSLTIGTMNEQYF TGTGCCAGCAGCTTAACGATCGGGACTATGAACGAGCAGTACTTC
TRBJ2-3 TRBV19 TRBD2 CASTPGLGVTDTQYF TGTGCCAGTACCCCGGGACTAGGGGTGACAGATACGCAGTATTTT
TRBJ2-2 TRBV7-6 TRBD1 CASSLWTGTTGELFF TGTGCCAGCAGCTTATGGACAGGGACGACCGGGGAGCTGTTTTTT
TRBJ1-1 TRBV28 TRBD1 CASSSTGAGGRTEAFF TGTGCCAGCAGTTCCACTGGGGCAGGGGGCCGGACTGAAGCTTTCTTT
TRBJ2-5 TRBV5-8 TRBD2 CASSMGRAGVGETQYF TGTGCCAGCAGCATGGGACGAGCGGGAGTAGGGGAGACCCAGTACTTC
TRBJ1-1 TRBV5-1 . CASSLAGNTEAFF TGCGCCAGCAGCTTGGCGGGAAACACTGAAGCTTTCTTT
TRBJ1-2 TRBV19 . CASSTSWTRNYGYTF TGTGCCAGTAGTACTTCCTGGACACGAAACTATGGCTACACCTTC
TRBJ2-7 TRBV6-6 TRBD1 CASSYRTGTDEQYF TGTGCCAGCAGTTACAGGACAGGGACGGACGAGCAGTACTTC
TRBJ2-5 TRBV27 . CASSASGTLAFQYF TGTGCCAGCAGCGCGTCCGGGACACTCGCGTTTCAGTACTTC
TRBJ2-1 TRBV7-9 TRBD2 CASSGTSLYDEQFF TGTGCCAGCAGCGGGACTAGTCTTTACGATGAGCAGTTCTTC
TRBJ2-1 TRBV9 . CASSATGNEQFF TGTGCCAGCAGCGCAACCGGCAATGAGCAGTTCTTC
TRBJ1-1 TRBV19 . CASSITGLDEAFF TGTGCCAGTAGTATAACAGGGCTTGATGAAGCTTTCTTT
TRBJ2-7 TRBV6-1 . CASSVRAGAGYEQYF TGTGCCAGCAGTGTAAGGGCAGGGGCGGGTTACGAGCAGTACTTC
TRBJ1-2 TRBV7-3 . CASSFPWKGEYGYTF TGTGCCAGCAGCTTCCCTTGGAAGGGAGAGTATGGCTACACCTTC
TRBJ2-1 TRBV4-2 TRBD2 CASSDSGGRSGRFDEQFF TGTGCCAGCAGCGATTCTGGGGGAAGGAGCGGGAGGTTCGATGAGCAGTTCTTC
TRBJ1-5 TRBV2 . CASTPRGGWNQPQHF TGTGCCAGCACCCCTAGGGGGGGTTGGAATCAGCCCCAGCATTTT
TRBJ2-7 TRBV5-6 TRBD2 CASSPVPGGGEQYF TGTGCCAGCAGCCCTGTGCCGGGAGGGGGCGAGCAGTACTTC
TRBJ2-3 TRBV19 TRBD1 CASSIVGQGTDTQYF TGTGCCAGTAGTATAGTCGGACAGGGAACAGATACGCAGTATTTT
TRBJ2-7 TRBV5-1 . CASSLTGPSANEQYF TGCGCCAGCAGCTTGACAGGCCCCTCCGCTAACGAGCAGTACTTC
TRBJ2-1 TRBV2 TRBD1 CASSQQGAQDEQFF TGTGCCAGCAGTCAACAGGGGGCGCAGGATGAGCAGTTCTTC
TRBJ2-5 TRBV19 TRBD2 CASSIGLAGVSETQYF TGTGCCAGTAGTATTGGACTAGCGGGAGTCAGTGAGACCCAGTACTTC